This T cell receptor beta chain originates from a study of blood T cell repertoires in COVID-19. Germline V CDR1 and CDR2: MDHEN, SYDVKM. This CDR3 region has 11 residues. V lost 7 bases and J lost 0, with 3 bases in between. Methods used by the authors: By means of reference gene primer amplification, nucleated cell counts were estimated. Clones were read by immunoSEQ multiplex PCR, and TCRdb kept only the in-frame ones, dropping some. V and J calls and clone size come straight from that table; D and trimming were deduced from the DNA. Among a few hundred thousand clones listed, approximately 86% were seen once.

The genes are TRBV28 and TRBJ1-1; no firm D call. Sample: PBMCs or T cells enriched from blood (not recorded which). This receptor was identified in a woman in her forties with acute COVID-19. Written as DNA, the CDR3 is TGTGCCAGCATAATGAACACTGAAGCTTTCTTT. The encoded protein is CASIMNTEAFF.